A single sample gave rise to the 30 T cell receptor beta chains below, sequenced in a study of T cell responses to AZD1222 COVID-19 vaccine (dated by TCRdb to the early 2020s). Taken with the paper, the label for time point translates to: baseline before first vaccination. The library was generated by the immunoSEQ multiplex PCR assay. TCRdb re-hosts the immuneACCESS table, in-frame sequences only. Its copies lack some clones; in the studies checked, an unresolved V gene accounts for under half of them, and the cause for the rest is not known. Within this sample are about 140,000 clones, with more than 75% of them counted one time only. Jointly, the top ten make up roughly 4% of the sample. The source was peripheral blood, collected on day 0 of AZD1222 vaccination. These receptors were obtained from an adult in good health.

This sequence joins TRBV5-1 and TRBJ2-3; weak D call: TRBD1 (5 bases). V shed 0 bases and J shed 2 bases, with 13 bases lying between them. Germline CDR1 SGHRS, CDR2 YFSETQ. This CDR3 region has 16 residues. The CDR3 nucleotides are TGCGCCAGCAGCTTGGGGGGCGGCCGGTTCACAGATACGCAGTATTTT. This encodes CASSLGGGRFTDTQYF. Together with reference TRBV5-1 and TRBJ2-3, the CDR3 gives the full variable domain: KAGVTQTPRYLIKTRGQQVTLSCSPISGHRSVSWYQQTPGQGLQFLFEYFSETQRNKGNFPGRFSGRQFSNSRSEMNVSTLELGDSALYLCASSLGGGRFTDTQYFGPGTRLTVL.

This clone has just one count. The rearrangement uses TRBV9 and TRBJ2-5; the match to TRBD2 covers 7 bases. The germline V gene encodes CDR1 SGDLS and CDR2 YYNGEE. The V segment lost 0 bases and the J segment 5 bases; nucleotides outside the gene matches: 7. This CDR3 region has 15 residues. The DNA for the CDR3 is TGTGCCAGCAGCGTAGGGGCCGGGACTATGGAGACCCAGTACTTC. This codes for CASSVGAGTMETQYF.

This chain uses TRBV7-9 with TRBJ1-6, with TRBD1 as a possible D gene (6 bases). CDR1 SEHNR and CDR2 FQNEAQ come from the germline V gene (reference sequence). V lost 11 bases to trimming and J lost 2 bases, with 13 bases between them. CDR3 length: 14 residues. In DNA, the CDR3 is TGTGCCGCACACAGGGAACCCTATAATTCACCCCTCCACTTT. It translates to CAAHREPYNSPLHF.

The V gene is TRBV30, the J gene TRBJ2-1, with D tentatively TRBD1 (6 bases). V shed 1 base and J shed 7 bases, with 14 bases lying between them. Germline CDR1 and CDR2: GTSNPN and SVGIG (reference sequence). The CDR3 spans 14 residues. The CDR3 sequence is CAWSDHRVGNEQFF. The CDR3 bases are TGTGCCTGGAGTGATCACAGGGTGGGGAATGAGCAGTTCTTC.

The rearrangement uses TRBV7-8 and TRBJ1-2, with 7 bases identical to TRBD1. CDR1 and CDR2 (germline): SGHVS, FQNEAQ. V shed 1 base, J shed 4 bases, and the junction held 6 bases outside the gene matches. The CDR3 is 15 amino acids. CDR3 residues: CASSLEETGFYGYTF. Written as DNA, the CDR3 is TGTGCCAGCAGCTTAGAGGAGACAGGGTTCTATGGCTACACCTTC.

The chain recombines TRBV27 with TRBJ2-7; 8 bases match TRBD1. V dropped 5 bases and J dropped 5; count of bases not matched to a gene: 8. CDR1 MNHEY and CDR2 SMNVEV come from the germline V gene (reference sequence). The CDR3 runs to 14 residues. The CDR3 loop is CASSPGQGVHEQYF. Here the CDR3 DNA reads TGTGCCAGCAGTCCCGGACAGGGAGTCCACGAGCAGTACTTC.

The chain employs TRBV28 and TRBJ2-7; D may match TRBD1 or TRBD2 (5 bases each). V was trimmed by 6 bases and J by 0 bases, leaving 15 bases between them. The V gene's germline CDR1 is MDHEN and CDR2 SYDVKM. The CDR3 is made up of 15 amino acids. For the CDR3, the DNA is TGTGCCAGCAGACCGACCGGGACCTTCTCCTACGAGCAGTACTTC. It encodes CASRPTGTFSYEQYF.

This chain links TRBV3-1 (or the pseudogene TRBV3-2) with TRBJ1-1; D gene ambiguous. The CDR3 totals 15 residues. With 6 bases removed from V and 0 bases from J, the gap between germline ends came to 14 bases. Germline V lookup: CDR1 LGHDT, CDR2 YNNKEL (reference sequence). The CDR3 sequence is CASSPNWAMNTEAFF. The CDR3 nucleotides are TGTGCCAGCAGTCCCAACTGGGCCATGAACACTGAAGCTTTCTTT.

This rearrangement joins TRBV6-5 to TRBJ2-4; D might be TRBD2 (5 bases). The CDR3 loop spans 15 amino acids. V was pared by 5 bases and J by 1 base, with 12 bases between. In germline, CDR1 is MNHEY, CDR2 SVGAGI. The CDR3 DNA follows: TGTGCCAGCAGTCCAGGCTCGGGGGCCAAAAACATTCAGTACTTC. This gives the protein CASSPGSGAKNIQYF.

The rearrangement joins TRBV6-2 or TRBV6-3 to TRBJ1-2; possible D gene TRBD1, 6 bases. CDR3 length: 15 amino acids. The germline V gene has CDR1 MNHEY and CDR2 SVGEGT. V was pared by 5 bases and J by 1 base, with 14 bases between. As DNA, the CDR3 is TGTGCCAGCAGTGTCTCGACAGGAGTTAACTATGGCTACACCTTC. Translation gives CASSVSTGVNYGYTF.

This clone was seen once. The genes are TRBV6-5 and TRBJ1-1; D not certain. The CDR3 has 14 amino acids. The V end lost 3 bases, the J end lost 6 bases, and 14 bases lay between the germline ends. Germline CDR1 reads MNHEY; CDR2 reads SVGAGI. CDR3 sequence reads: CASSYSEGVAEAFF. As DNA, the CDR3 is TGTGCCAGCAGTTATAGTGAGGGCGTTGCTGAAGCTTTCTTT.

Turning to this clone: Other DNA sequences of this sample code for an identical CDR3. The chain employs TRBV7-9 and TRBJ1-3; D ambiguous. Germline V lookup: CDR1 SEHNR, CDR2 FQNEAQ (reference sequence). The CDR3 is 13 residues long. Trimming removed 1 base at V and 1 base at J, with 2 bases between. CDR3 nucleotide sequence: TGTGCCAGCAGCTTAGGATCTGGAAACACCATATATTTT. Encoded protein: CASSLGSGNTIYF.

This chain uses TRBV30 with TRBJ1-5; no clear D. Trimming pared 5 bases from V and 1 base from J, leaving 9 bases between. The germline V gene encodes CDR1 GTSNPN and CDR2 SVGIG (reference sequence). This CDR3 region has 13 residues. CDR3 residues: CAWANLSNQPQHF. The CDR3 DNA sequence: TGTGCCTGGGCGAACCTCAGCAATCAGCCCCAGCATTTT.

V and J are TRBV19 and TRBJ1-2, with a weak D call TRBD1 (5 bases). This CDR3 has 13 amino acids. CDR1 LNHDA and CDR2 SQIVND come from the germline V gene (reference sequence). Trimming removed 2 bases from V and 4 bases from J, with 8 bases in between. CDR3 protein: CASSILGAYGYTF. The CDR3 DNA sequence: TGTGCCAGTAGTATACTAGGGGCCTATGGCTACACCTTC.

The chain couples TRBV5-1 to TRBJ2-7; D may match TRBD1 or TRBD2 (6 bases each). CDR1 and CDR2 (germline): SGHRS, YFSETQ. Trimming pared 5 bases from V and 4 bases from J, leaving 16 bases between. This CDR3 is 14 amino acids long. The CDR3 spells CASSFEGGPYEQYF. The CDR3 DNA is TGCGCCAGCAGTTTCGAGGGGGGACCTTACGAGCAGTACTTC.

The V call is TRBV28, the J call TRBJ2-6, with 7 bases identical to TRBD2. Germline-derived CDR1 and CDR2 are MDHEN and SYDVKM. The CDR3 contains 15 residues. After removal of 7 bases from V and 2 bases from J, the junction contained 5 bases not matched to a gene. CDR3 loop: CASTPRGAGANVLTF. The CDR3 coding sequence is TGTGCCAGCACCCCCCGGGGGGCTGGGGCCAACGTCCTGACTTTC.

A note on this clone: A much bigger clone sits one base away, suggesting this may be a read error. The chain joins TRBV28 to TRBJ2-7, with D perhaps TRBD1 (6 bases). This CDR3 has 13 residues. The germline V and J ends were trimmed by 7 bases and 1 base, with 11 bases remaining between them. Germline V lookup: CDR1 MDHEN, CDR2 SYDVKM. Written as DNA, the CDR3 is TGTGCCAGCACCGCGGACAGTTCCTACGAGCAGTACTTC. Encoded protein: CASTADSSYEQYF.

This chain joins TRBV27 and TRBJ1-1, with a possible D match to TRBD1 (5 bases). The CDR3 is 17 residues long. Germline V gene sequence: CDR1 MNHEY, CDR2 SMNVEV (reference sequence). Trimming took off 1 base at V and 1 base at J, with 16 bases between the two ends. The CDR3 region is CASSLWGVYGENTEAFF. CDR3 nucleotides: TGTGCCAGCAGTTTATGGGGCGTATACGGGGAGAACACTGAAGCTTTCTTT.

The CDR3 sequence is CASSYYSNQPQHF. As DNA, the CDR3 is TGTGCCAGCTCCTACTATAGCAATCAGCCCCAGCATTTT. The rearrangement uses TRBV5-6 and TRBJ1-5; D gene unclear. This CDR3 has 13 amino acids. The ends were cut back, 7 bases at V and 0 bases at J, with 8 bases in the middle. Germline V lookup: CDR1 SGHDT, CDR2 YYEEEE. Drawing the rest from reference TRBV5-6 and TRBJ1-5, the complete variable domain is DAGVTQSPTHLIKTRGQQVTLRCSPKSGHDTVSWYQQALGQGPQFIFQYYEEEERQRGNFPDRFSGHQFPNYSSELNVNALLLGDSALYLCASSYYSNQPQHFGDGTRLSIL.

CDR3 nucleotides: TGTGCCACCAGCAGAGCATTACAGGGTACCGAGCAGTACTTC. This translates into CATSRALQGTEQYF. V is TRBV15 and J is TRBJ2-7; the D gene is possibly TRBD1 (6 bases). V shed 1 base and J shed 6 bases, with 13 bases lying between them. The germline gives CDR1 LNHNV, CDR2 YYDKDF (reference sequence). The CDR3 length is 14 residues. Full variable domain (remainder filled in from reference TRBV15 and TRBJ2-7): DAMVIQNPRYQVTQFGKPVTLSCSQTLNHNVMYWYQQKSSQAPKLLFHYYDKDFNNEADTPDNFQSRRPNTSFCFLDIRSPGLGDTAMYLCATSRALQGTEQYFGPGTRLTVT.

The chain joins TRBV7-2 to TRBJ1-4; TRBD1 is a possible D gene (6 bases). The V end lost 5 bases, the J end lost 4 bases, and 20 bases lay between the germline ends. The CDR3 length is 17 residues. Per the germline V gene, CDR1 is SGHTA and CDR2 is FQGNSA. The CDR3 sequence: CASSLYPSQGINEKLFF. CDR3 in DNA: TGTGCCAGCAGCCTGTATCCATCACAGGGAATTAATGAAAAACTGTTTTTT.

The rearrangement uses TRBV6-5 and TRBJ1-2, with 9 bases identical to TRBD1. The CDR3 contains 14 residues. Germline V lookup: CDR1 MNHEY, CDR2 SVGAGI. J lost 4 bases, V lost 5 bases, and 5 bases had no gene match. CDR3 in amino acids: CASSHLTGGYGYTF. CDR3 nucleotide sequence: TGTGCCAGCAGTCACCTGACAGGGGGCTATGGCTACACCTTC.

This chain links TRBV30 with TRBJ2-7, with no clear D. Between the trimmed V and J ends, which lost 2 bases and 4 bases, there was a span of 9 bases. CDR1 is GTSNPN and CDR2 is SVGIG in the germline V gene (reference sequence). CDR3 length: 12 residues. The CDR3 bases are TGTGCCTGGAGTTTAAGGTTTTACGAGCAGTACTTC. Protein sequence: CAWSLRFYEQYF.

This sequence joins TRBV7-6 and TRBJ1-5; no reliable D call. Trimming took 5 bases from V and 1 from J, leaving 12 bases between them. This CDR3 is built from 15 residues. Germline V CDR1 and CDR2: SGHVS, FNYEAQ. The CDR3 nucleotides are TGTGCCAGCAGCCCCGGGCGAGCCAGCAATCAGCCCCAGCATTTT. It specifies CASSPGRASNQPQHF. The full variable domain, rest sourced from reference TRBV7-6 and TRBJ1-5, is GAGVSQSPRYKVTKRGQDVALRCDPISGHVSLYWYRQALGQGPEFLTYFNYEAQQDKSGLPNDRFSAERPEGSISTLTIQRTEQRDSAMYRCASSPGRASNQPQHFGDGTRLSIL.

The chain uses TRBV27 and TRBJ1-2; maybe TRBD1 (5 bases). The CDR3 loop spans 13 amino acids. Trimming left V 3 bases short and J 8 bases short, with 13 bases between. CDR1 is MNHEY, CDR2 SMNVEV, per germline (reference sequence). The CDR3 DNA sequence: TGTGCCAGCAGTTTTCGGGACGGCAGAGGCTACACCTTC. Amino acids: CASSFRDGRGYTF.

The chain couples TRBV6-5 to TRBJ2-3, with D maybe TRBD1 (5 bases). V was pared by 3 bases and J by 2 bases, with 12 bases between. The germline V gene encodes CDR1 MNHEY and CDR2 SVGAGI. The CDR3 has 15 residues. CDR3 protein: CASSYIDRITDTQYF. In DNA, the CDR3 is TGTGCCAGCAGTTATATAGACAGAATCACAGATACGCAGTATTTT.

The gene calls are TRBV27 and TRBJ1-6, with D perhaps matching TRBD1 (5 bases). The CDR3 covers 15 residues. The germline V gene encodes CDR1 MNHEY and CDR2 SMNVEV (reference sequence). Deletions cut 0 bases from V and 9 bases from J, with 12 bases between. CDR3 region: CASSLSNGAGSPLHF. The DNA for the CDR3 is TGTGCCAGCAGTTTATCAAACGGGGCTGGTTCACCCCTCCACTTT.

The rearrangement links TRBV14 to TRBJ1-2; D not certain. There are 14 residues in the CDR3. V was shortened by 6 bases and J by 7 bases, with 18 bases between the two germline ends. CDR1 is SGHDN and CDR2 is FVKESK in the germline V gene. The CDR3 DNA reads TGTGCCAGCAGTAAAGGGTCGGGGAGAAGTGGCTACACCTTC. It yields the protein CASSKGSGRSGYTF.

The chain carries TRBV18 and TRBJ1-3; 8 bases map to TRBD1. V trimming: 8 bases; J trimming: 0 bases; junction bases outside the gene matches: 9. Germline V gene data show CDR1 as KGHSH and CDR2 as LQKENI. The CDR3 runs to 16 residues. CDR3 nucleotides: TGTGCCAGCACAAGGGACAGGATAACCTCTGGAAACACCATATATTTT. It codes for CASTRDRITSGNTIYF.

This sequence joins TRBV27 and TRBJ2-2, with 7 bases identical to TRBD1. Germline assignment: CDR1 MNHEY and CDR2 SMNVEV (reference sequence). This CDR3 is 15 amino acids long. Losses at the gene ends were 6 bases for V and 5 bases for J; bases not matched to a gene: 9. The CDR3 reads CASRHQGVGTGELFF. The CDR3, as DNA: TGTGCCAGCAGGCATCAGGGGGTTGGAACCGGGGAGCTGTTTTTT.